The 31 T cell receptor delta chains below come from one sample, sequenced in a study of γδ T cells in repeated Plasmodium falciparum infection. TCRdb reapplied CATT to the multiplex PCR reads. This sample has tens of thousands of delta-chain clones, with approximately 1.7% found just once. Vgamma9/Vdelta2+ and Vdelta2-negative gammadelta T cells were flow-sorted from PBMC for bulk sequencing. Sequencing was carried out using gamma-delta T cells from blood. The source of these receptors is a pool of human donors (malaria-infected and uninfected, not separated).

This clone was detected ten times or more. The chain employs TRDV1 and TRDJ1, with 8 bases fitting TRDD3. The CDR3 spans 19 residues. The junction had 14 bases not matched to a gene; V was cut back by 1 base and J by 1 base. Germline V lookup: CDR1 TSWWSYY, CDR2 QGS. The CDR3 nucleotides read TGTGCTCTTGGGGAACAGAGGAAGGGGGATAACACTTGCACCGATAAACTCATCTTT. Translation: CALGEQRKGDNTCTDKLIF.

With regard to this clone: TCRdb's listed protein matches a much larger clone and diverges from this DNA's translation at residue 16, likely through a read error; the protein shown comes from the DNA. No J gene was named, though the V gene is TRDV1; the table's D gene call, TRDD3, was not cross checked with the DNA. CDR3 length: 18 residues. CDR1 is TSWWSYY and CDR2 is QGS in the germline V gene. CDR3 amino acids: CALGERLSQKTYTDKPIF. In nucleotides, the CDR3 is TGTGCTCTTGGGGAACGGCTTTCCCAGAAAACGTACACCGATAAACCCATCTTT.

On this clone: TCRdb's protein for this DNA is that of a much larger clone and differs from the translation at residue 5, likely a read error; the protein shown is the DNA translation. The V call is TRDV1, the J call TRDJ1; no clear D gene. Trimming pared 5 bases from V and 2 bases from J, leaving 6 bases between. Germline CDR1 and CDR2: TSWWSYY and QGS. The length of the CDR3 is 12 residues. The CDR3 loop is CALGKRTDKLIF. The CDR3 bases are TGTGCTCTTGGGAAACGAACCGATAAACTCATCTTT.

The table lists this clone with many counts. This DNA translates differently at residue 8 from the TCRdb protein, which is that of a much larger clone; a read error is likely, and the protein shown is the DNA's own translation. This chain connects TRDV1 to TRDJ1; D not resolved. CDR3 length: 17 residues. Between the trimmed V and J ends, which lost 8 bases and 0 bases, there was a span of 22 bases. CDR1 and CDR2 (germline): TSWWSYY, QGS. Here the CDR3 DNA reads TGTGCTCTTAAGAAAGGTAGCTGTGGGAAGTACACCGATAAACTCATCTTT. The encoded protein is CALKKGSCGKYTDKLIF.

This clone was detected a few times. TCRdb's listed protein matches a much larger clone and diverges from this DNA's translation at residue 7, likely through a read error; the protein shown comes from the DNA. This chain joins TRDV1 and TRDJ1; D ambiguous. The CDR3 is 18 amino acids. Trimming took off 0 bases at V and 1 base at J, with 18 bases between the two ends. Germline-derived CDR1 and CDR2 are TSWWSYY and QGS. The CDR3 spells CALGELSLRNSGTDKLIF. As DNA, the CDR3 is TGTGCTCTTGGGGAACTTTCTCTACGAAACTCGGGCACCGATAAACTCATCTTT.

This clone was detected ten times or more. The protein recorded in TCRdb matches a much larger clone and deviates from this DNA's translation at residue 8, suggesting a read error; the protein here is obtained by translating the DNA. The rearrangement joins TRDV2 to TRDJ1; 7 nucleotides line up with TRDD3. TCRdb lists no J gene, so it was determined here by aligning the DNA to germline. CDR1 GEAIGNYY and CDR2 EKD come from the germline V gene. V shed 0 bases and J 0 bases; nucleotides not matched to a gene: 15. The CDR3 consists of 19 residues. The CDR3 spells CACDTVEAGGDLYTDKLIF. Written as DNA, the CDR3 is TGTGCCTGTGACACCGTCGAAGCAGGGGGGGATCTGTACACCGATAAACTCATCTTT.

This clone was found many times. TCRdb has a much larger clone's protein, which differs at residue 7 from the translation of this DNA, likely because of a read error; what is shown is the protein translated from the DNA. The rearrangement links TRDV2 to TRDJ1; D unresolved. TCRdb offers no J gene call, so here the DNA was matched to germline to obtain one. With 3 bases removed from V and 3 bases from J, the gap between germline ends came to 13 bases. The CDR3 length is 14 residues. Looked up from germline, CDR1 is GEAIGNYY and CDR2 is EKD. Here the CDR3 reads CACDFPPLPDKLIF. DNA for the CDR3: TGTGCCTGTGACTTCCCCCCTCTGCCCGATAAACTCATCTTT.

This clone was observed a few times. TCRdb has a much larger clone's protein, which differs at residue 3 from the translation of this DNA, likely because of a read error; what is shown is the protein translated from the DNA. The genes are TRDV1 and TRDJ1; D might be TRDD2 or TRDD3, each matching 9 bases. Germline values: CDR1 TSWWSYY, CDR2 QGS. This CDR3 has 23 residues. CDR3 amino acids: CAIGERTFLPPPLDWGSTDKLIF. The CDR3 region has the DNA TGTGCTATTGGGGAACGGACCTTCCTACCTCCCCCTTTAGACTGGGGGAGTACCGATAAACTCATCTTT.

Details on this clone: For this DNA, TCRdb reports the protein of a much larger clone, which diverges at residue 18, most likely from a read error; the protein presented here is translated directly from the DNA. The V and J genes are TRDV1 and TRDJ1, with a possible D match to TRDD2 (5 bases). There are 20 residues in the CDR3. Germline lookup yields CDR1 TSWWSYY and CDR2 QGS. Here the CDR3 reads CALGELPTFLSTPFADKPIF. For the CDR3, the DNA is TGTGCTCTTGGGGAACTACCCACTTTCTTGAGTACTCCCTTCGCCGATAAACCCATCTTT.

This clone was observed a handful of times. With a far larger clone one base away, a read error is the likely cause. Other DNA sequences from this sample encode an identical CDR3 as well. Called V gene: TRDV1; the J gene was not called; the DNA was not used to check the table's D call, TRDD3. Germline lookup yields CDR1 TSWWSYY and CDR2 QGS. This CDR3 is 19 amino acids long. CDR3 protein: CALGEELGIHSWDTRQMFF. In nucleotides, the CDR3 is TGTGCTCTTGGGGAAGAACTGGGCATCCACTCCTGGGACACCAGACAGATGTTCTTC.

A remark on this clone: TCRdb's listed protein matches a much larger clone and diverges from this DNA's translation at residue 14, likely through a read error; the protein shown comes from the DNA. The gene calls are TRDV1 and TRDJ2, with 10 nucleotides matching TRDD3. TCRdb carries no J gene annotation; the J gene was assigned here by matching the DNA with germline. J gave up 0 bases and V 4 bases, and 17 bases lay outside the gene matches. CDR1 is TSWWSYY, CDR2 QGS, per germline. The CDR3 is made up of 21 amino acids. The CDR3 DNA is TGTGCTCTTGGGGTTTCCTCGTACTGGGGGATCCAAACTCCTTTGACAGCACAACTCTTCTTT. Its protein is CALGVSSYWGIQTPLTAQLFF.

This clone has ten or more counts. The translation of this DNA and the TCRdb protein of a much larger clone differ at residue 14, probably owing to a read error; the protein shown here is translated from the DNA. The chain has TRDV2 and TRDJ2; a possible D gene is TRDD3 (6 bases). The CDR3 sequence is 17 residues long. Germline-derived CDR1 and CDR2 are GEAIGNYY and EKD. The CDR3 sequence is CACDTVLGTNLTAKLFF. The DNA of the CDR3 is TGTGCCTGTGACACCGTACTGGGAACGAACCTGACAGCAAAACTCTTCTTT.

This clone was counted ten times or more. A far more abundant clone sits one base away, making this likely a read error. At the DNA level, this CDR3 is encoded by other sequences in the same sample as well. This chain joins TRDV1 and TRDJ1, with 10 bases aligning to TRDD3. As TCRdb names no J gene, one was assigned here on the basis of a DNA match to germline. Losses at the gene ends were 5 bases for V and 4 bases for J; bases not matched to a gene: 22. The CDR3 covers 20 residues. Germline loops: CDR1 TSWWSYY, CDR2 QGS. CDR3 residues: CALGSPTFDLLGDILDKLIF. The CDR3, as DNA: TGTGCTCTTGGGTCCCCAACCTTCGACCTCCTGGGGGATATCCTCGATAAACTCATCTTT.

Regarding this clone: This DNA translates differently at residue 4 from the TCRdb protein, which is that of a much larger clone; a read error is likely, and the protein shown is the DNA's own translation. The chain links TRDV2 to TRDJ1; the match to TRDD3 covers 10 bases. The J gene was missing in TCRdb and was found by matching the end of the DNA to germline. There are 20 residues in the CDR3. The germline gives CDR1 GEAIGNYY, CDR2 EKD. V lost 5 bases and J lost 0; bases outside the gene matches: 20. The CDR3 reads CACGKPSCWGIERYTDKLIF. The CDR3 nucleotides read TGTGCCTGTGGCAAACCTTCCTGCTGGGGGATAGAGAGGTACACCGATAAACTCATCTTT.

This clone was seen only a few times. TCRdb assigns this DNA the protein of a much larger clone, which departs from its translation at residue 12; this likely reflects a read error, and the protein shown comes from translating the DNA. No J gene was called, and the V gene is TRDV2. Germline CDR1 GEAIGNYY, CDR2 EKD. The CDR3 covers 14 residues. In nucleotides, the CDR3 is TGTGCCTGTGTCCCAGGTACTGAGGCCCTAAAACGCATCTTT. Translation gives CACVPGTEALKRIF.

As regards this clone: It may be a read error: a sequence one base away is much more abundant. At the DNA level, this CDR3 is encoded by other sequences in the same sample as well. The chain combines TRDV1 with TRDJ1; 7 nucleotides line up with TRDD2. Germline loops: CDR1 TSWWSYY, CDR2 QGS. The CDR3 has 20 amino acids. The chain's CDR3 is CALGAPLPSSYQLETDKLIF. CDR3 coding DNA: TGTGCTCTTGGGGCGCCCTTACCTTCCTCATACCAACTCGAAACCGATAAGCTCATCTTT.

This clone was detected a few times. The protein in TCRdb stems from a much larger clone and differs at residue 18 from this DNA's translation, likely a read error; here the protein is translated from the DNA. The chain recombines TRDV1 with TRDJ1; the match to TRDD3 covers 12 bases. Here the J gene came from matching the DNA to germline, since TCRdb omits it. With 3 bases clipped from V and 1 base from J, the junction kept 27 bases outside the gene matches. Germline lookup yields CDR1 TSWWSYY and CDR2 QGS. The CDR3 consists of 24 residues. The CDR3 protein is CALGELPRSWGRATGGYLTDKLIF. CDR3 sequence (DNA): TGTGCTCTTGGGGAGCTTCCTAGGTCTTGGGGCCGAGCTACTGGGGGATACCTCACCGATAAACTCATCTTT.

Ten or more counts support this clone. The protein TCRdb lists belongs to a much larger clone and differs from this DNA's translation at residue 10, which points to a read error; the protein shown is made from the DNA. The rearrangement uses TRDV1 and TRDJ1, with D maybe TRDD3 (10 bases). Deletions cut 3 bases from V and 10 bases from J, with 30 bases between. The CDR3 is 18 residues long. Germline V CDR1 and CDR2: TSWWSYY, QGS. The CDR3 region has the DNA TGTGCTCTTGGGGACCCGCCTTCCTACCTTACTGGGGGATTCGGACTCATCTTT. Its protein is CALGDPPSYLTGGFGLIF.

This clone came up many times. A far larger clone is one nucleotide away, so this likely arose from a read error. Within the sample, other DNA sequences also encode this same CDR3. The chain combines TRDV1 with TRDJ1; D is unresolved. CDR3 size: 15 residues. Germline CDR1 is TSWWSYY and CDR2 is QGS. This CDR3 is CALGRRTEGTDKLIF. Written as DNA, the CDR3 is TGTGCTCTTGGGAGACGTACTGAGGGCACCGATAAACTCATCTTC.

A few counts support this clone. The TCRdb record carries a much larger clone's protein, which differs from this DNA's translation at residue 17; a read error is the likely cause, and the protein listed here is the DNA translation. The genes are TRDV1 and TRDJ1, with 13 bases fitting TRDD3. Germline CDR1 reads TSWWSYY; CDR2 reads QGS. The CDR3 totals 20 residues. For the CDR3, the DNA is TGTGCTCTTGGGGATCTCATTTCGTACTGGGGGATACGGCACACCGATATACTCATCTTT. Protein sequence: CALGDLISYWGIRHTDILIF.

This clone was recorded a few times. The TCRdb record carries a much larger clone's protein, which differs from this DNA's translation at residue 9; a read error is the likely cause, and the protein listed here is the DNA translation. The chain employs TRDV2 and TRDJ1; the D gene is possibly TRDD1 (5 bases). Here the J gene was assigned by germline matching of the DNA, as TCRdb has none. CDR3 length equals 16 residues. The ends were cut back, 4 bases at V and 8 bases at J, with 25 bases in the middle. Germline V CDR1 and CDR2: GEAIGNYY, EKD. The CDR3 protein is CACEDTIVEQIYKLIF. CDR3 nucleotides: TGTGCCTGTGAGGACACTATAGTGGAACAGATATACAAACTCATCTTT.

About this clone: The mismatch at residue 5 between this DNA's translation and the TCRdb protein of a much larger clone likely reflects a read error; the protein shown is translated from the DNA. The V and J genes are TRDV3 and TRDJ1; D remains ambiguous. The germline V gene has CDR1 TVYSNPD and CDR2 GDNSRS (reference sequence). V was trimmed by 2 bases and J by 3 bases, leaving 13 bases between them. This CDR3 is 13 amino acids long. DNA for the CDR3: TGTGCCTTTTGTACCTTTAACTCCGATAAACTCATCTTT. It specifies CAFCTFNSDKLIF.

This clone was seen many times. For this DNA, TCRdb reports the protein of a much larger clone, which diverges at residue 10, most likely from a read error; the protein presented here is translated directly from the DNA. This rearrangement joins TRDV2 to TRDJ3; TRDD3 agrees at 9 bases. Germline matching of the DNA provided the J gene here, since TCRdb leaves it blank. The CDR3 is 18 residues long. V was pared by 0 bases and J by 2 bases, with 4 bases of the junction left unmatched. The germline V gene encodes CDR1 GEAIGNYY and CDR2 EKD. The CDR3 sequence is CACDTVLGDPWDTRQMFF. CDR3 sequence (DNA): TGTGCCTGTGACACCGTACTGGGGGACCCCTGGGACACCCGACAGATGTTTTTC.

This clone was counted at least ten times. With a far larger clone one base away, a read error is the likely cause. The sample contains more than one DNA sequence encoding this CDR3. The chain couples TRDV1 to TRDJ1, with TRDD3 identical over 7 bases. The CDR3 sequence is 17 residues long. Germline-derived CDR1 and CDR2 are TSWWSYY and QGS. CDR3 sequence (DNA): TGTGCCCTTGGGGAACCGCATTTTCCGGGATACACAGATAAACTCATCTTT. Translated, it gives CALGEPHFPGYTDKLIF.

This clone was recorded at least ten times. The protein recorded in TCRdb matches a much larger clone and deviates from this DNA's translation at residue 3, suggesting a read error; the protein here is obtained by translating the DNA. V usage is TRDV1 and J usage is TRDJ1; D possibly uses TRDD2 or TRDD3 (8 bases each). Germline CDR1 and CDR2: TSWWSYY and QGS. The CDR3 has 20 residues. The CDR3 sequence: CAFGEILPKHWGLYTDKLIF. The CDR3 coding sequence is TGTGCTTTTGGGGAAATCCTTCCTAAGCACTGGGGGCTCTACACCGATAAACTCATCTTT.

This clone was observed a handful of times. This DNA translates differently at residue 15 from the TCRdb protein, which is that of a much larger clone; a read error is likely, and the protein shown is the DNA's own translation. V and J are TRDV1 and TRDJ1, with 8 bases identical to TRDD3. TCRdb offers no J gene call, so here the DNA was matched to germline to obtain one. Unmatched junction bases numbered 29, after V lost 7 bases and J lost 4 bases. The CDR3 is 21 residues long. Germline CDR1 and CDR2: TSWWSYY and QGS. The CDR3 DNA reads TGTGCTCTTGCCTTATTGGGTCTCTTCCGTTCGGAGGGGATACCTAGCGATAAACTCATCTTT. Translating gives CALALLGLFRSEGIPSDKLIF.

As regards this clone: The mismatch at residue 14 between this DNA's translation and the TCRdb protein of a much larger clone likely reflects a read error; the protein shown is translated from the DNA. The V gene is TRDV1, the J gene TRDJ2; maybe TRDD3 (6 bases). The CDR3 totals 24 residues. Germline values: CDR1 TSWWSYY, CDR2 QGS. Between the trimmed V and J ends, which lost 0 bases and 2 bases, there was a span of 34 bases. The CDR3 region is CALGELPHELTNRWIQKLTAQLFF. CDR3 bases: TGTGCTCTTGGGGAACTTCCTCATGAACTTACCAACCGGTGGATACAAAAGTTGACAGCACAACTCTTCTTT.

This clone was counted a few times. The TCRdb protein comes from a much larger clone and disagrees with this DNA's translation at residue 16, likely due to a read error; the protein given here is derived from the DNA. The chain has TRDV1 and TRDJ1; TRDD3 matches at 7 bases. The CDR3 is 20 amino acids. Germline-derived CDR1 and CDR2 are TSWWSYY and QGS. V trimming: 1 base; J trimming: 7 bases; junction bases outside the gene matches: 24. The CDR3: CALGEPGALRSGGSSGKLIF. In DNA form, the CDR3 reads TGTGCTCTTGGGGAACCGGGGGCCCTACGCTCCGGGGGATCAAGCGGTAAACTCATCTTT.

This clone was seen only a few times. The protein recorded in TCRdb matches a much larger clone and deviates from this DNA's translation at residue 9, suggesting a read error; the protein here is obtained by translating the DNA. The chain recombines TRDV1 with TRDJ1; 9 bases are a match to TRDD3. With 2 bases clipped from V and 3 bases from J, the junction kept 19 bases outside the gene matches. The CDR3 totals 20 residues. The V gene's germline CDR1 is TSWWSYY and CDR2 QGS. The CDR3 DNA follows: TGTGCTCTTGGGGAATCGGTGATCTCTAGGGGGGGATACAAAGCCGATAAACTCATCTTT. Translating gives CALGESVISRGGYKADKLIF.

This clone was counted between two and nine times. One base separates it from a far larger clone, so it is likely a read error. The sample has other DNA sequences that encode this CDR3 too. V is TRAV38-2/DV8 and J is TRDJ1, with D perhaps TRDD2 (5 bases). Germline CDR1 TSESDYY, CDR2 QEAYKQQN. The CDR3 length is 25 residues. The CDR3 is CAYRSAFHVSSSPPYSEFPPHKLIF. The CDR3 nucleotides are TGTGCTTACAGGAGCGCGTTCCACGTGAGCTCTTCCCCACCGTACTCTGAGTTCCCTCCGCATAAACTCATCTTT.

At least ten counts were recorded for this clone. This sequence joins TRDV1 and TRDJ1; 10 nucleotides line up with TRDD3. The J gene, missing from TCRdb, was assigned here through DNA to germline matching. J gave up 2 bases and V 0 bases, and 15 bases lay outside the gene matches. The germline V gene encodes CDR1 TSWWSYY and CDR2 QGS. The CDR3 loop spans 20 amino acids. In DNA, the CDR3 is TGTGCTCTTGGGGAACTAGTATACCGCCCGTACTGGGGGATGACCGATAAACTCATCTTT. Translation: CALGELVYRPYWGMTDKLIF.